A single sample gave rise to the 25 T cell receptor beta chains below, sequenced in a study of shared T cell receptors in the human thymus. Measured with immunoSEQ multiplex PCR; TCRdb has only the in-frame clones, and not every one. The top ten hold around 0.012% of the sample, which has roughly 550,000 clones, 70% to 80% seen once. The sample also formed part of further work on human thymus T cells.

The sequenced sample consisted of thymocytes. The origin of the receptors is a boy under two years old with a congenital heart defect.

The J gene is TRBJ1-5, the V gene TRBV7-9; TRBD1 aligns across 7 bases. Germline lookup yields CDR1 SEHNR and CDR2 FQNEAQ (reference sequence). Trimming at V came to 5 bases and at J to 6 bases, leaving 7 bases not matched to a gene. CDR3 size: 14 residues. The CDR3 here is CASSGDRGGQPQHF. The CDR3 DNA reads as TGTGCCAGCAGCGGGGACAGAGGAGGTCAGCCCCAGCATTTT.

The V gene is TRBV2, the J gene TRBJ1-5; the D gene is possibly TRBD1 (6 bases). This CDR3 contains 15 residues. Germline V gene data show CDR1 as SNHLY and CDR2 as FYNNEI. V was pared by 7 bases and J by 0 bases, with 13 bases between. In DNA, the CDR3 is TGTGCCAGCACCCGGACAGATTATAGCAATCAGCCCCAGCATTTT. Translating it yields CASTRTDYSNQPQHF.

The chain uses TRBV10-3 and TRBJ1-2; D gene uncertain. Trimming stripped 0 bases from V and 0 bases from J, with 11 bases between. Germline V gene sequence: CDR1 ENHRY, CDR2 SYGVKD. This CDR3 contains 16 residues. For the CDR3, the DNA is TGTGCCATCAGTGAGTCCGGGAGGGTTACTAACTATGGCTACACCTTC. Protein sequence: CAISESGRVTNYGYTF.

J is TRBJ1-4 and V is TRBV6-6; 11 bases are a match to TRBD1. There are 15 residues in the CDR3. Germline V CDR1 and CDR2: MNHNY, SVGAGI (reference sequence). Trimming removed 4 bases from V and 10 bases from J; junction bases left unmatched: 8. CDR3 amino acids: CASSSPGQGVGKLFF. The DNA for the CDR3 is TGTGCCAGCAGTTCCCCGGGACAGGGGGTAGGAAAACTGTTTTTT.

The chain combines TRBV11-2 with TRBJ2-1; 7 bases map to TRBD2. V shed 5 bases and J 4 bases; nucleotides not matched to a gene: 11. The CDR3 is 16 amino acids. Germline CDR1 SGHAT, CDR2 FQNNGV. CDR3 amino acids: CASSPGGGRLYNEQFF. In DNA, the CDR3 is TGTGCCAGCAGCCCGGGCGGGGGAAGGCTTTACAATGAGCAGTTCTTC.

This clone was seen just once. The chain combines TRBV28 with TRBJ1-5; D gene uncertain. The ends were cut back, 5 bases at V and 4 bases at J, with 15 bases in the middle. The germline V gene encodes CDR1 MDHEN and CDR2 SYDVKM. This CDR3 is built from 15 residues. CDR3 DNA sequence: TGTGCCAGCAGTCCCCTGTCGACAAGTAATCAGCCCCAGCATTTT. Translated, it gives CASSPLSTSNQPQHF.

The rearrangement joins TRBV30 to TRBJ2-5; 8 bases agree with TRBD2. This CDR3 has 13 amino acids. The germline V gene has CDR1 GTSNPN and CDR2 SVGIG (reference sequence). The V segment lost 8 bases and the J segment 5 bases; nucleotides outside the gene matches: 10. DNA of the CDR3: TGTGCCGGAGCGGGAGTCCTTTTGGAGACCCAGTACTTC. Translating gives CAGAGVLLETQYF.

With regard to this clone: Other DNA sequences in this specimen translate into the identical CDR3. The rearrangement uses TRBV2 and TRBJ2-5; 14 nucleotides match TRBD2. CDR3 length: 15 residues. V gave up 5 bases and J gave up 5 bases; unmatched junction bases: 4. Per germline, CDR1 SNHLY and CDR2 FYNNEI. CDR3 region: CASSLGLAGVETQYF. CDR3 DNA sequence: TGTGCCAGCAGTTTGGGACTAGCGGGAGTGGAGACCCAGTACTTC.

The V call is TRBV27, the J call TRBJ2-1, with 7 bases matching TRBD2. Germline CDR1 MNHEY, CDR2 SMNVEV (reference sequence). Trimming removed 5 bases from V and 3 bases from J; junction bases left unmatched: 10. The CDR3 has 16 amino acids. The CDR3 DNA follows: TGTGCCAGCAGTCTTATCGGGGAGCGGGGCTACAATGAGCAGTTCTTC. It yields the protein CASSLIGERGYNEQFF.

CDR3 nucleotide sequence: TGTGCCAGCTCCCATAACAGGGAGAGCACTGAAGCTTTCTTT. Protein: CASSHNRESTEAFF. This chain connects TRBV6-1 to TRBJ1-1; possible D gene TRBD1, 6 bases. With 8 bases removed from V and 4 bases from J, the gap between germline ends came to 17 bases. The CDR3 totals 14 residues. Germline-derived CDR1 and CDR2 are MNHNS and SASEGT.

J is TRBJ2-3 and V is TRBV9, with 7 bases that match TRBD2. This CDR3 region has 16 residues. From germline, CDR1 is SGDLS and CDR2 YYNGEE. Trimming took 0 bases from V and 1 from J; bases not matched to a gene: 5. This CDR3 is CASSVATAGRTDTQYF. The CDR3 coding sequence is TGTGCCAGCAGCGTAGCTACAGCGGGGCGCACAGATACGCAGTATTTT.

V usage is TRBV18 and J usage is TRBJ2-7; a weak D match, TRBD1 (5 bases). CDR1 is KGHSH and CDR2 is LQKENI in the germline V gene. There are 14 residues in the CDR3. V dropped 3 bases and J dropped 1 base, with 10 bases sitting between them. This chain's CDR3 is CASSPRGRSYEQYF. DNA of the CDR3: TGTGCCAGCTCACCTAGGGGCAGGTCCTACGAGCAGTACTTC.

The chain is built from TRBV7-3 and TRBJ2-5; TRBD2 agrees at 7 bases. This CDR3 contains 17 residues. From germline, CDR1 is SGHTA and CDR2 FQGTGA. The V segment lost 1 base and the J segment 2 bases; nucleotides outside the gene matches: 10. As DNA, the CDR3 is TGTGCCAGCAGCTTAAACATTGGGGCGGGGGAACAAGAGACCCAGTACTTC. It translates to CASSLNIGAGEQETQYF.

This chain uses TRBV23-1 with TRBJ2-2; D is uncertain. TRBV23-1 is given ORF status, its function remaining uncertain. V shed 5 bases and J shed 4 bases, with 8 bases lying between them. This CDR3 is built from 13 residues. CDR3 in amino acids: CASSCSVTGELFF. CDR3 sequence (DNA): TGCGCCAGCAGTTGCAGTGTCACCGGGGAGCTGTTTTTT.

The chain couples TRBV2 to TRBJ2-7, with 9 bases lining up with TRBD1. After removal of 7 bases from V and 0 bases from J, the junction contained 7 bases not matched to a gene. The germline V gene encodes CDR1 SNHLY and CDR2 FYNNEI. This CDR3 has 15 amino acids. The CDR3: CASTGQGKASYEQYF. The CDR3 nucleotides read TGTGCCAGCACTGGACAGGGGAAGGCCTCCTACGAGCAGTACTTC. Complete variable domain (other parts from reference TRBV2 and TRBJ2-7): EPEVTQTPSHQVTQMGQEVILRCVPISNHLYFYWYRQILGQKVEFLVSFYNNEISEKSEIFDDQFSVERPDGSNFTLKIRSTKLEDSAMYFCASTGQGKASYEQYFGPGTRLTVT.

CDR3 loop: CASSPENTGYGYTF. The CDR3 DNA is TGTGCCAGCAGCCCGGAAAATACGGGCTATGGCTACACCTTC. The chain employs TRBV7-9 and TRBJ1-2; D ambiguous. Germline CDR1 reads SEHNR; CDR2 reads FQNEAQ (reference sequence). With 5 bases removed from V and 4 bases from J, the gap between germline ends came to 14 bases. The length of the CDR3 is 14 residues.

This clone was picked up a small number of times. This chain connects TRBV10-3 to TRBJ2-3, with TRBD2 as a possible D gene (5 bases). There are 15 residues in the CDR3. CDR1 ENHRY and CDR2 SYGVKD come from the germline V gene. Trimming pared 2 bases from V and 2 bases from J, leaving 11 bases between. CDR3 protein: CAISEGSGDTDTQYF. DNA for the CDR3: TGTGCCATCAGTGAGGGGAGCGGCGACACAGATACGCAGTATTTT.

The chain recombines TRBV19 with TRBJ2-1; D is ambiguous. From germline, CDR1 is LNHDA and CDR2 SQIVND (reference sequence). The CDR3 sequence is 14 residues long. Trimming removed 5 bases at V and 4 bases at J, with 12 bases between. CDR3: CASSPRPTYNEQFF. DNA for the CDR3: TGTGCCAGTAGTCCCCGCCCGACTTACAATGAGCAGTTCTTC.

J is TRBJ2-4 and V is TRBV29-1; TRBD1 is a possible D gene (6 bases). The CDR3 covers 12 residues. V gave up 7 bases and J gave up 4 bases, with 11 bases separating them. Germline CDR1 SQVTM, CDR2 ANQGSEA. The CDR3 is CSGRDKKNIQYF. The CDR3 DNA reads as TGCAGCGGCCGGGACAAAAAAAACATTCAGTACTTC.

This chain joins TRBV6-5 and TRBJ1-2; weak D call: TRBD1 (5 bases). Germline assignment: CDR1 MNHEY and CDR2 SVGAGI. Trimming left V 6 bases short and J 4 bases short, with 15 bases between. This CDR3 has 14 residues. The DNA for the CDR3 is TGTGCCAGCAGAAAAAATTCGGGGGGCTATGGCTACACCTTC. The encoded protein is CASRKNSGGYGYTF.

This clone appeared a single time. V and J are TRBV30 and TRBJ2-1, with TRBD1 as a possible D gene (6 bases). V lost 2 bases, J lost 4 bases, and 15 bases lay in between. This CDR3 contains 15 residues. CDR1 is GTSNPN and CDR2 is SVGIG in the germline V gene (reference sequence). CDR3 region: CAWSSRDTGYNEQFF. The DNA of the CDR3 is TGTGCCTGGAGTAGCCGGGACACCGGTTACAATGAGCAGTTCTTC.

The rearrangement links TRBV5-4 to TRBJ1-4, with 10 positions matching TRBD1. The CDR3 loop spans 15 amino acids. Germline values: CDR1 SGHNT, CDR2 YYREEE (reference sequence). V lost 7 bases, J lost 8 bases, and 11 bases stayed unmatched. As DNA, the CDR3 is TGTGCCAGCCCCTTGGGGGGGACAGGGGAGGAAAAACTGTTTTTT. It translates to CASPLGGTGEEKLFF.

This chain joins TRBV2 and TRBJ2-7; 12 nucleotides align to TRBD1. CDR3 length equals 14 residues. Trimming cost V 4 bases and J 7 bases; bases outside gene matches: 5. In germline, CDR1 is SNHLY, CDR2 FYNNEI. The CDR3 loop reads CASSVGQGAREQYF. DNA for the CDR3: TGTGCCAGCAGTGTGGGACAGGGGGCTCGAGAGCAGTACTTC.

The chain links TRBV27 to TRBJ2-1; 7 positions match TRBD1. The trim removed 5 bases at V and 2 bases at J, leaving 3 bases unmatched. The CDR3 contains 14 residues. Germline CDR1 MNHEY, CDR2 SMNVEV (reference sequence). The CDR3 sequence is CASSTGTAYNEQFF. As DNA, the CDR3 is TGTGCCAGCAGTACCGGGACAGCCTACAATGAGCAGTTCTTC.

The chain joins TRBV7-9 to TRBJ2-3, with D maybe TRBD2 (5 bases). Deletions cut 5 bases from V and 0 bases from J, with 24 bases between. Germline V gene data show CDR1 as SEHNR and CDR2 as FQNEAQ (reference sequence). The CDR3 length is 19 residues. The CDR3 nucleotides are TGTGCCAGCAGCGCGGCATGGAGGAGACAACCAACTAGCACAGATACGCAGTATTTT. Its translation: CASSAAWRRQPTSTDTQYF.